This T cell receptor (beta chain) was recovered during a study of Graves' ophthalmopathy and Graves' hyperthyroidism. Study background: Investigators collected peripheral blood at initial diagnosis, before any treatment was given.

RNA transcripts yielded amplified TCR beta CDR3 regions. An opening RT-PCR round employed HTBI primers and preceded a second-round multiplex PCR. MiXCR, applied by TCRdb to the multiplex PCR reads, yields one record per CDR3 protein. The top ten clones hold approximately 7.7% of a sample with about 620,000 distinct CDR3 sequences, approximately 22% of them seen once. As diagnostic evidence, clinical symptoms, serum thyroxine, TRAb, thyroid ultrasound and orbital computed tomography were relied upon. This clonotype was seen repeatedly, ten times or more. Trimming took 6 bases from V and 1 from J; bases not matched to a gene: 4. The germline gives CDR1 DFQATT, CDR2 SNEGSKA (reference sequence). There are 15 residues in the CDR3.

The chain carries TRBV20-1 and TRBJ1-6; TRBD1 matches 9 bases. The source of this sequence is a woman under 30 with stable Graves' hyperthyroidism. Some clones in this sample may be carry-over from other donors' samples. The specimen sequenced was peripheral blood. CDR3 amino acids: CSARTGESYNSPLHF. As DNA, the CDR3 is TGCAGTGCCAGGACAGGGGAATCCTATAATTCACCCCTCCACTTT.